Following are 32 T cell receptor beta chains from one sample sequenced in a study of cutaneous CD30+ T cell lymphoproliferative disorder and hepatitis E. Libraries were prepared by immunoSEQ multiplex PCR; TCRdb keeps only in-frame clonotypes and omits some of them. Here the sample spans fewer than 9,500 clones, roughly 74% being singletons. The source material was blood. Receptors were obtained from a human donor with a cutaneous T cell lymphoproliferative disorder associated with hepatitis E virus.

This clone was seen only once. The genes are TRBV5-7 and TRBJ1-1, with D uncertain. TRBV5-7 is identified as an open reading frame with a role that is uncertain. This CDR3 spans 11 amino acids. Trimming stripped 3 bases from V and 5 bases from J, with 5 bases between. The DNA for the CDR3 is TGTGCCAGCAGCTGGGGAACTGAAGCTTTCTTT. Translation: CASSWGTEAFF.

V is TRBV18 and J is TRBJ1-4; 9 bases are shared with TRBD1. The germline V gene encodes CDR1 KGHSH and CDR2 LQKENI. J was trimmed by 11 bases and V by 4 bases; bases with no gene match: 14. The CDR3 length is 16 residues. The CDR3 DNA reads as TGTGCCAGCTCACTACCGACCGGGACAGGGATCGGGAAACTGTTTTTT. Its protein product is CASSLPTGTGIGKLFF.

CDR3 sequence reads: CASSYSIGAQPQHF. The CDR3 DNA is TGTGCCAGCAGTTACTCGATAGGAGCTCAGCCCCAGCATTTT. The chain carries TRBV6-5 and TRBJ1-5, with D unresolved. V dropped 0 bases and J dropped 6 bases, with 9 bases sitting between them. Germline CDR1 MNHEY, CDR2 SVGAGI. This CDR3 spans 14 amino acids.

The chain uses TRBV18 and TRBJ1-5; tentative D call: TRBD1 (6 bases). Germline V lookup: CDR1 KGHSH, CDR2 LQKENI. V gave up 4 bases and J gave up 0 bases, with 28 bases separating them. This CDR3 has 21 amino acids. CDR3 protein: CASSRPRGAHRVGYSNQPQHF. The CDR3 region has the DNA TGTGCCAGCTCACGACCGAGGGGGGCGCATAGAGTTGGGTATAGCAATCAGCCCCAGCATTTT.

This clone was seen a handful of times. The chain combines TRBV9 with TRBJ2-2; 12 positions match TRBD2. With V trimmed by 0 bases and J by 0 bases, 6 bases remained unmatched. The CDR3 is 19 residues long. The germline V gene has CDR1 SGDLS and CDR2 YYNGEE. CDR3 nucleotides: TGTGCCAGCAGCGTAGAACTAGCGGGGGGTAACGCGAACACCGGGGAGCTGTTTTTT. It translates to CASSVELAGGNANTGELFF.

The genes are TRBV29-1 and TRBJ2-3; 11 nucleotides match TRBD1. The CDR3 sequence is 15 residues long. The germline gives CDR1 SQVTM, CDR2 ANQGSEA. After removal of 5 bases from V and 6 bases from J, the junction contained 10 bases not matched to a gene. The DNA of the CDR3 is TGCAGCGTTTTTGGACAGGGGGCGCCTCGGGATACGCAGTATTTT. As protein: CSVFGQGAPRDTQYF.

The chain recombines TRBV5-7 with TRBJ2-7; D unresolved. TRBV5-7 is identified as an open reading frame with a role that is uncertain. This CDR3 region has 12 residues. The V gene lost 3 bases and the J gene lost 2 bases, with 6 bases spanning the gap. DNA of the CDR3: TGTGCCAGCAGCTGCCCAGCCTACGAGCAGTACTTC. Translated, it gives CASSCPAYEQYF.

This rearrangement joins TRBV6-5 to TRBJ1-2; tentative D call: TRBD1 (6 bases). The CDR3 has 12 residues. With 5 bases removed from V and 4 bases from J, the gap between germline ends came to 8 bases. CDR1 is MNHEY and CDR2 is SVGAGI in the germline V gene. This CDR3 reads CASSTGFYGYTF. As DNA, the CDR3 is TGTGCCAGCAGTACAGGGTTCTATGGCTACACCTTC.

DNA for the CDR3: TGTGCCAGCAGTGCAGGGGTCAGCAATCAGCCCCAGCATTTT. This gives the protein CASSAGVSNQPQHF. The chain links TRBV6-1 to TRBJ1-5; the D gene is possibly TRBD1 (6 bases). This CDR3 contains 14 residues. Trimming took 4 bases from V and 1 from J, leaving 8 bases between them. The V gene's germline CDR1 is MNHNS and CDR2 SASEGT.

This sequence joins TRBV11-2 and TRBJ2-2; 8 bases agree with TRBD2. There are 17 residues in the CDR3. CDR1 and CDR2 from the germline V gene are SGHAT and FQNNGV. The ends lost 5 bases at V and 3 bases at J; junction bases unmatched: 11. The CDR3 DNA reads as TGTGCCAGCAGCGCGGTCCCCGGGGGGGCATACACCGGGGAGCTGTTTTTT. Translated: CASSAVPGGAYTGELFF. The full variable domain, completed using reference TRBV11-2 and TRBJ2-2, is EAGVAQSPRYKIIEKRQSVAFWCNPISGHATLYWYQQILGQGPKLLIQFQNNGVVDDSQLPKDRFSAERLKGVDSTLKIQPAKLEDSAVYLCASSAVPGGAYTGELFFGEGSRLTVL.

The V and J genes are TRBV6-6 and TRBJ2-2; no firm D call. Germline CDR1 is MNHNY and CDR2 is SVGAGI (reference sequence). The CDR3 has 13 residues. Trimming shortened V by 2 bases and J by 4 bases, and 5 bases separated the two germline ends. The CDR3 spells CASSYPSTGELFF. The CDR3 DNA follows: TGTGCCAGCAGTTACCCGAGCACCGGGGAGCTGTTTTTT.

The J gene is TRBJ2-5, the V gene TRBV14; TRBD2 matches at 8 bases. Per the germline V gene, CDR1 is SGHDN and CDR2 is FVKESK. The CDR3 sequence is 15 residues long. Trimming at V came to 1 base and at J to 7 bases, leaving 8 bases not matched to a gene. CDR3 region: CASSQVAGGPGTQYF. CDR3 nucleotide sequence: TGTGCCAGCAGCCAAGTCGCGGGGGGCCCGGGGACCCAGTACTTC. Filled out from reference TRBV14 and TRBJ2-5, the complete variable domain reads EAGVTQFPSHSVIEKGQTVTLRCDPISGHDNLYWYRRVMGKEIKFLLHFVKESKQDESGMPNNRFLAERTGGTYSTLKVQPAELEDSGVYFCASSQVAGGPGTQYFGPGTRLLVL.

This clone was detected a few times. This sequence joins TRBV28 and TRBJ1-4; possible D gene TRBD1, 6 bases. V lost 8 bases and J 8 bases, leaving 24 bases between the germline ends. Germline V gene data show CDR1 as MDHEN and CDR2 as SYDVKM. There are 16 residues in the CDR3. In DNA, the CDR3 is TGTGCCAGCCGTTCACAACAGGGAGCCCTAGGCGAAAAACTGTTTTTT. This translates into CASRSQQGALGEKLFF.

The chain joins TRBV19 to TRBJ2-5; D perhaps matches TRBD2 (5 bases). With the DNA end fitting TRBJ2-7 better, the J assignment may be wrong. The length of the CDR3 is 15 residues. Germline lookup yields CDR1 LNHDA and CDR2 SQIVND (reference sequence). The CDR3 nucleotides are TGTGCCAGTAGACGTAGCGAATACGCTGGCTACGAGCAGTACTTC. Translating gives CASRRSEYAGYEQYF.

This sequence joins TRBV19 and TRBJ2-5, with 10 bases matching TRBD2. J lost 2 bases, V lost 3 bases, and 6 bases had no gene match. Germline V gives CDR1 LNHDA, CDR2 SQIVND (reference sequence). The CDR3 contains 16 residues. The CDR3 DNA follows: TGTGCCAGTAGTATGTCGAGCGGGGGGGCACAAGAGACCCAGTACTTC. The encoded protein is CASSMSSGGAQETQYF. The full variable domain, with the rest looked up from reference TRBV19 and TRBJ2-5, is DGGITQSPKYLFRKEGQNVTLSCEQNLNHDAMYWYRQDPGQGLRLIYYSQIVNDFQKGDIAEGYSVSREKKESFPLTVTSAQKNPTAFYLCASSMSSGGAQETQYFGPGTRLLVL.

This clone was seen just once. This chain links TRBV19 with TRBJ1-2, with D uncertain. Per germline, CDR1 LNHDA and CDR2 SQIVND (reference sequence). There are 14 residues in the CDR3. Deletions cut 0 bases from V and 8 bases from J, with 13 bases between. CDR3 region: CASSIDQSVRGYTF. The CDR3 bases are TGTGCCAGTAGTATAGATCAGTCGGTGCGAGGCTACACCTTC.

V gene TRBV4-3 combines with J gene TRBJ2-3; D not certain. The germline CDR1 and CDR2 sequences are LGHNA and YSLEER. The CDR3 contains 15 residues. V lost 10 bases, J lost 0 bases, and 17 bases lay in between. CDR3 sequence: CATRKGTASTDTQYF. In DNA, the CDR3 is TGCGCCACCCGAAAGGGAACCGCTAGCACAGATACGCAGTATTTT.

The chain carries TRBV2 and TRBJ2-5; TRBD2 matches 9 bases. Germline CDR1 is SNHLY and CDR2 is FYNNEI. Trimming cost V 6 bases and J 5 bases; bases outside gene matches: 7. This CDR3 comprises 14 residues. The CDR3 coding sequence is TGTGCCAGCAGAGCCGGGACTAGCATTGAGACCCAGTACTTC. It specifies CASRAGTSIETQYF.

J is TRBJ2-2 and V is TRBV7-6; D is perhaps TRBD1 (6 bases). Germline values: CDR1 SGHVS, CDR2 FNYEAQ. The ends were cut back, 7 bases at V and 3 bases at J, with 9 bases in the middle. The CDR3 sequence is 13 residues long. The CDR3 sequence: CASTDSYTGELFF. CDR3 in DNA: TGTGCCAGCACGGACAGCTACACCGGGGAGCTGTTTTTT.

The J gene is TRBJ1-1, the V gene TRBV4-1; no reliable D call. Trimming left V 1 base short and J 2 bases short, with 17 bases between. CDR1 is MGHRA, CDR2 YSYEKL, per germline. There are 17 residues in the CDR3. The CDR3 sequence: CASSQALFPVGNTEAFF. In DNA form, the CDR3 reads TGCGCCAGCAGCCAAGCACTCTTTCCGGTGGGCAACACTGAAGCTTTCTTT.

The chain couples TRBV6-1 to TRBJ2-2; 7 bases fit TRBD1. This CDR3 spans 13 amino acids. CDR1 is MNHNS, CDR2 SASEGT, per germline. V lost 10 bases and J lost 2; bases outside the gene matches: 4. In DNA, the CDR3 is TGTGCCAACCGGGACAGAAACACCGGGGAGCTGTTTTTT. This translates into CANRDRNTGELFF.

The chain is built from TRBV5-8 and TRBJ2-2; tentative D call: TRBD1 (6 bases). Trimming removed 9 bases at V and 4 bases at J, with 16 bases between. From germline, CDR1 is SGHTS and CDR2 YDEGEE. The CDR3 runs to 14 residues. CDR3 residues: CATPSRGRTGELFF. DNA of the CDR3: TGTGCCACTCCCTCCAGGGGCCGCACCGGGGAGCTGTTTTTT.

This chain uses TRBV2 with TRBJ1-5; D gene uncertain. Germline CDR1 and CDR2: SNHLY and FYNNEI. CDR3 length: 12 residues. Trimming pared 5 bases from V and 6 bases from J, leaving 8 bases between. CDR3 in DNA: TGTGCCAGCAGTTTAGAGAGTCAGCCCCAGCATTTT. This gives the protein CASSLESQPQHF.

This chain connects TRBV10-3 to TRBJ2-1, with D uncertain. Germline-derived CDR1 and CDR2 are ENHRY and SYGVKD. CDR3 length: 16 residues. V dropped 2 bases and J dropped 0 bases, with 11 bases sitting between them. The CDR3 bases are TGTGCCATCAGTGAGGCAGGCTACAGCTCCTACAATGAGCAGTTCTTC. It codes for CAISEAGYSSYNEQFF.

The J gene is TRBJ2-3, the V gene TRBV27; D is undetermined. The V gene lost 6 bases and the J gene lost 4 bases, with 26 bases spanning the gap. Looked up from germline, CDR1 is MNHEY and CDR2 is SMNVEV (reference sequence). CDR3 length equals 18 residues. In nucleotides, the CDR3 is TGTGCCAGCAGCCCGTCCTGGGCCTCCACCCCGGTAGCAGATACGCAGTATTTT. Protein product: CASSPSWASTPVADTQYF.

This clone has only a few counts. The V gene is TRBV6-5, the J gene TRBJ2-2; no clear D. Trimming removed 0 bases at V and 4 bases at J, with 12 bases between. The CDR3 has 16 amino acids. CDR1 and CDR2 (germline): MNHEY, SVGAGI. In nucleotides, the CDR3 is TGTGCCAGCAGTTACTCGGGGTCGTTGGTCACCGGGGAGCTGTTTTTT. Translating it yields CASSYSGSLVTGELFF.

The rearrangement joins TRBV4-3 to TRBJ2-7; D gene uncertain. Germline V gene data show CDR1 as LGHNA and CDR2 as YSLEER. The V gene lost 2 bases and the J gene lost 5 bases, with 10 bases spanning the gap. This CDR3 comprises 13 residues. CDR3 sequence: CASSQFRFDEQYF. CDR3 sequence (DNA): TGCGCCAGCAGCCAATTTCGCTTCGACGAGCAGTACTTC.

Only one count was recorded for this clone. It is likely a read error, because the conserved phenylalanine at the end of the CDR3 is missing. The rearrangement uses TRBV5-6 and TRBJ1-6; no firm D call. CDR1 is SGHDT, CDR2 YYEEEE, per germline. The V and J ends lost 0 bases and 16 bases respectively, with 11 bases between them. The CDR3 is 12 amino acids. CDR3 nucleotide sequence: TGTGCCAGCAGCTTGGGTCTTACGTCGCTCCACCTT. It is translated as CASSLGLTSLHL.

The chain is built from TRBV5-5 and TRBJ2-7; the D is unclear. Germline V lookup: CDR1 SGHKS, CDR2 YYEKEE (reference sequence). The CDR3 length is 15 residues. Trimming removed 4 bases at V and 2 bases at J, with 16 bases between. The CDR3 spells CASSPELGRAYEQYF. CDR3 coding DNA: TGTGCCAGCAGCCCTGAACTGGGTAGGGCCTACGAGCAGTACTTC. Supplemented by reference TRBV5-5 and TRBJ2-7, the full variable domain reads DAGVTQSPTHLIKTRGQQVTLRCSPISGHKSVSWYQQVLGQGPQFIFQYYEKEERGRGNFPDRFSARQFPNYSSELNVNALLLGDSALYLCASSPELGRAYEQYFGPGTRLTVT.

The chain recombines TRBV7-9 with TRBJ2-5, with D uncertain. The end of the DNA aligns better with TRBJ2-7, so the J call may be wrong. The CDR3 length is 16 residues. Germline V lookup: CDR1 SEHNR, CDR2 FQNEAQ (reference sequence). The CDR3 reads CASISPGTESSYEQYF. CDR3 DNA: TGTGCCAGCATCTCCCCAGGTACGGAGAGCTCCTACGAGCAGTACTTC.

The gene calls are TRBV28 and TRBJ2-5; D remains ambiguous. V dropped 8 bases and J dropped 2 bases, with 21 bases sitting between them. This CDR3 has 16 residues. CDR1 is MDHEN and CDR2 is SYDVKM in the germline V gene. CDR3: CASFPVRPLTQETQYF. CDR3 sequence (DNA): TGTGCCAGCTTCCCTGTTAGACCTCTCACACAAGAGACCCAGTACTTC. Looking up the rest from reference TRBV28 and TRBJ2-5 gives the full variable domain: DVKVTQSSRYLVKRTGEKVFLECVQDMDHENMFWYRQDPGLGLRLIYFSYDVKMKEKGDIPEGYSVSREKKERFSLILESASTNQTSMYLCASFPVRPLTQETQYFGPGTRLLVL.

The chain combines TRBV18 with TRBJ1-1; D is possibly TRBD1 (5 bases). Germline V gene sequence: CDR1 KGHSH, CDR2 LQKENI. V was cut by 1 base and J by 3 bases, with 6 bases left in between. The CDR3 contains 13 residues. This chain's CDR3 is CASSPQTDTEAFF. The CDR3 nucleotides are TGTGCCAGCTCACCACAGACAGACACTGAAGCTTTCTTT.